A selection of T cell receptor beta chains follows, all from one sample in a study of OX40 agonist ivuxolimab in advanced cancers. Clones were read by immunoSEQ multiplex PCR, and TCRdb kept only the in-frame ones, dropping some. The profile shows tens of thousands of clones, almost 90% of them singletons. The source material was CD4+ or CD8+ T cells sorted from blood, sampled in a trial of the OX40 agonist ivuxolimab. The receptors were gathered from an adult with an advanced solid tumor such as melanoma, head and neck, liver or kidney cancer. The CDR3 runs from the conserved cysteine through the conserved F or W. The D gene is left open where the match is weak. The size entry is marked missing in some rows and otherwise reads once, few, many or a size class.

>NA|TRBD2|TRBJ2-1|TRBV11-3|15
TGTGCCAGCAGCCCGGGACTAGCAGCAGACAATGAGCAGTTCTTC
CASSPGLAADNEQFF
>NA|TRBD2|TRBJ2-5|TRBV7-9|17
TGTGCCAGCAGCTTCCGACGGAGCGGGAGGGAGGAAGAGACCCAGTACTTC
CASSFRRSGREEETQYF
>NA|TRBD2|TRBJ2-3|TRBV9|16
TGTGCCAGCAGCCTTGGACTAGCGGGAAGGCGGGATACGCAGTATTTT
CASSLGLAGRRDTQYF
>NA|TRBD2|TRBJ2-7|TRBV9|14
TGTGCCAGCAGCGTAAGACTAGCGGGAGACGAGCAGTACTTC
CASSVRLAGDEQYF
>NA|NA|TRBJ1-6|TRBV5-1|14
TGCGCCAGCAGCTTGGAGTTGGGGAACTCACCCCTCCACTTT
CASSLELGNSPLHF
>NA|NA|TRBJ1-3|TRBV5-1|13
TGCGCCAGCAGCTTGACTGATGGAAACACCATATATTTT
CASSLTDGNTIYF
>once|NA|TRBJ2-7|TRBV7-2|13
TGTGCCAGCAGTCGACAGAGAAGCTACGAGCAGTACTTC
CASSRQRSYEQYF
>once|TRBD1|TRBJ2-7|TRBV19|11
TGTGCCATAGGACAGGGAACGGAGCAGTACTTC
CAIGQGTEQYF
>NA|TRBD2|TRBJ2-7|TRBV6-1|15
TGTGCCAGCATCGTAGGGACTAGCGGGATTTACGAGCAGTACTTC
CASIVGTSGIYEQYF
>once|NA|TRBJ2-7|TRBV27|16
TGTGCCAGCAGTATGCCACGGGACCGCACGATGTGCGAGCAGTACTTC
CASSMPRDRTMCEQYF
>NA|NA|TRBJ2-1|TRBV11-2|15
TGTGCCAGCAGCTTGTTTGGTTGGGAGCCTGGTGAGCAGTTCTTC
CASSLFGWEPGEQFF
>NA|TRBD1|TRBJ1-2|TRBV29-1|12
TGCAGCGGTGCCCAGGGGGGTGGAGGCTACACCTTC
CSGAQGGGGYTF
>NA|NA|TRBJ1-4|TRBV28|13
TGTGCCAGCAGTTACAGCGGTAGTGAAAAACTGTTTTTT
CASSYSGSEKLFF
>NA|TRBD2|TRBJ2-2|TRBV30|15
TGTGCCTGCGGACTAGCGGGAGGGCCTACCGGGGAGCTGTTTTTT
CACGLAGGPTGELFF
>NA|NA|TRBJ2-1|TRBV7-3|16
TGTGCCAGCAGCTTAGGGTGGGACTCGAATGTCCATGAGCAGTTCTTC
CASSLGWDSNVHEQFF
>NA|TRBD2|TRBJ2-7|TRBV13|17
TGTGCCAGCAGCTCCTTAAAACTAGCGGGAGGAACCTACGAGCAGTACTTC
CASSSLKLAGGTYEQYF
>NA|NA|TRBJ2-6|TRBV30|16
TGTGCCTGGAGTGTTCTCCGCCCCTCTGGGGCCAACGTCCTGACTTTC
CAWSVLRPSGANVLTF
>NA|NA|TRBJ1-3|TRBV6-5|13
TGTGCCAGCAGTTACGGGGGTGGAAACACCATATATTTT
CASSYGGGNTIYF
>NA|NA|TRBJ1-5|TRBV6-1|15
TGTGCCAGCAGTGAAAGTCGGGGGAACAATCAGCCCCAGCATTTT
CASSESRGNNQPQHF
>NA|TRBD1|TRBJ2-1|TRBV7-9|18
TGTGCCAGCAGCTCCACTAGGGGGGACAGGTCCTCCTACAATGAGCAGTTCTTC
CASSSTRGDRSSYNEQFF
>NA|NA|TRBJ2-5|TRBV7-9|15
TGTGCCAGCAGCTCTCGGGACACGGTCCCGGAGACCCAGTACTTC
CASSSRDTVPETQYF
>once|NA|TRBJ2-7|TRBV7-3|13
TGTGCCAGCAGCTTAACGGAGTTTGCAGAGCAGTACTTC
CASSLTEFAEQYF
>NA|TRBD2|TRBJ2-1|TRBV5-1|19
TGCGCCAGCAGCTTTTGGACTAGCGGGAGGGCCGAGTTGAATCATGAGCAGTTCTTC
CASSFWTSGRAELNHEQFF
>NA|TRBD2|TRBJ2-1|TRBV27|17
TGTGCCAGCGCGGTGGCTAGCGGGAGCCTCCCCTACAATGAGCAGTTCTTC
CASAVASGSLPYNEQFF
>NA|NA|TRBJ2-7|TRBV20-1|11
TGCAGTGCTAGTGTCGGGTACGAGCAGTACTTC
CSASVGYEQYF
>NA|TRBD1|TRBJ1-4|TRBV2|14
TGTGCCAGCAAGAGGGACAGGGGGTTAGAAAAACTGTTTTTT
CASKRDRGLEKLFF
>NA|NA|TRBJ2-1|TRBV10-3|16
TGTGCCATCAGTGGGAGAGGGGGGGCCTCCTACAATGAGCAGTTCTTC
CAISGRGGASYNEQFF
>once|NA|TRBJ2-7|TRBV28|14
TGTGCCAGCAGTTTACGTATTGGGGACTACGAGCAGTACTTC
CASSLRIGDYEQYF
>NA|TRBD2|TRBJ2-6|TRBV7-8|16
TGTGCCAGCAGACCATCGGGGGGCTCTGGGGCCAACGTCCTGACTTTC
CASRPSGGSGANVLTF
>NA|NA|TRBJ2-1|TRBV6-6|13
TGTGCCAGCAGTTACCAGACAAGCGGTGAACAGTTCTTC
CASSYQTSGEQFF
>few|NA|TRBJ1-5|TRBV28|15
TGTGCCAGCGTGTCCGCCTCACAGGGTAGTCAGCCCCAGCATTTT
CASVSASQGSQPQHF
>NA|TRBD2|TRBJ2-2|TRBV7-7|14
TGTGCTAGCAGCTCGACTAGCAACACCGGGGAGCTGTTTTTT
CASSSTSNTGELFF
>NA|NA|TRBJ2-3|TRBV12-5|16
TGTGCTAGTGGTTTAGGTGTGGGGACACACACAGATACGCAGTATTTT
CASGLGVGTHTDTQYF
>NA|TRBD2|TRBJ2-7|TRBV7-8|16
TGTGCCAGCAGCGGGGGGACTAGCGGGAGTGCCTACGAGCAGTACTTC
CASSGGTSGSAYEQYF
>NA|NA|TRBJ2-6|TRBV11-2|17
TGTGCCAGCAGCTTAAGGCGCGAGGGCTCTGGGGCCAACGTCCTGACTTTC
CASSLRREGSGANVLTF
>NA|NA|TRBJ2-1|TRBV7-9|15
TGTGCCAGCATCCCCGGGACGAATTACCAGGGTGAGCAGTTCTTC
CASIPGTNYQGEQFF
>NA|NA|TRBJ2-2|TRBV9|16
TGTGCCAGCAGCGTACGGTCGGGGGTCAACACCGGGGAGCTGTTTTTT
CASSVRSGVNTGELFF
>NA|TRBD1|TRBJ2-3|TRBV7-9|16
TGTGCCAGCAGCGGTCGACAGGGATACGCGACAGATACGCAGTATTTT
CASSGRQGYATDTQYF
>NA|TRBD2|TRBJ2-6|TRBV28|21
TGTGCCAGCATTGGGACTGGACTAGCGGGAGGGCTTATCTCTGGGGCCAACGTCCTGACTTTC
CASIGTGLAGGLISGANVLTF
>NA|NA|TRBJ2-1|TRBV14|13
TGTGCCAGCAGCCAACTTAGGGGAGAAGAGCAGTTCTTC
CASSQLRGEEQFF
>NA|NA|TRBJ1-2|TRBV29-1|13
TGCAGCTTGGGGGGTGCAGGGCTCTATGGCTACACCTTC
CSLGGAGLYGYTF
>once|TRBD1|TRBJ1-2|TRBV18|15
TGTGCCAGCTCCCCGACAGGGGGCGCGGGCTATGGCTACACCTTC
CASSPTGGAGYGYTF
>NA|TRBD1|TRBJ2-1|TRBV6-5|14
TGTGCCAGCAGTGCCGGGACAGGGGGGGCTGAGCAGTTCTTC
CASSAGTGGAEQFF
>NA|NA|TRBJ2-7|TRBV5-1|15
TGCGCCAGCAGCTCCCTAGCAGGGAGCTCCTACGAGCAGTACTTC
CASSSLAGSSYEQYF
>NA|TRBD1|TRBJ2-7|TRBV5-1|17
TGCGCCAGCAGCGTTGGCCCTCCGGGACAGGTGCCCTACGAGCAGTACTTC
CASSVGPPGQVPYEQYF
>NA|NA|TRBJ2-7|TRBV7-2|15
TGTGCCAGCAGCTATTCTACAGGGACCGTCTACGAGCAGTACTTC
CASSYSTGTVYEQYF
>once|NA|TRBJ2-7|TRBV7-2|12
TGTGCCAGCAGCTCCCATTCCTACGAGCAGTACTTC
CASSSHSYEQYF
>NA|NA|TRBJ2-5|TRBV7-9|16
TGTGCCAGCAGCTTAGCGTCTGGTTGGAAAGGAGAGACCCAGTACTTC
CASSLASGWKGETQYF
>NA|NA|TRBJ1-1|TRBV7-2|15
TGTGCCAGCAGCCCCGAGTCGGGGACGAACACTGAAGCTTTCTTT
CASSPESGTNTEAFF
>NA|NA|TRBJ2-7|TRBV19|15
TGTGCCAGTAGTCGATCCCACGGCGACTACTACGAGCAGTACTTC
CASSRSHGDYYEQYF
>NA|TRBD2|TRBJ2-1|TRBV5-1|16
TGCGCCAGCAGCGAAAGCGGGAGGGCCTTCTACAATGAGCAGTTCTTC
CASSESGRAFYNEQFF
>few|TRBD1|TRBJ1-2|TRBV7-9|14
TGTGCCAGCAGCCAGGACAGGGGTAGCTATGGCTACACCTTC
CASSQDRGSYGYTF